These 14 T cell receptor beta chains originate from one sample sequenced in a study of shared clonotypes between healthy human individuals. Generated by immunoSEQ multiplex PCR, the TCRdb table keeps only in-frame clones and is missing some. This sample carries some 2 million clones, approximately 95% of them seen once, and the ten largest clones take approximately 1%. Naive CD8 cells were CD45RO-negative, positively selected for CCR7, excluding terminally differentiated effector memory CD45RA+ cells. Sequenced sample: naive CD8+ T cells sorted from blood. These receptors all stem from a young man in good health.

V and J are TRBV7-9 and TRBJ1-1, with D possibly matching TRBD1 (6 bases). Germline CDR1 reads SEHNR; CDR2 reads FQNEAQ (reference sequence). The germline V and J ends were trimmed by 1 base and 6 bases, with 15 bases remaining between them. CDR3 length: 15 residues. Here the CDR3 reads CASSLEGVNRPEAFF. CDR3 sequence (DNA): TGTGCCAGCAGCTTAGAGGGGGTAAACCGCCCTGAAGCTTTCTTT. The full variable domain, completed using reference TRBV7-9 and TRBJ1-1, is DTGVSQNPRHKITKRGQNVTFRCDPISEHNRLYWYRQTLGQGPEFLTYFQNEAQLEKSRLLSDRFSAERPKGSFSTLEIQRTEQGDSAMYLCASSLEGVNRPEAFFGQGTRLTVV.

The J gene is TRBJ2-7, the V gene TRBV5-1; D call uncertain. V lost 3 bases to trimming and J lost 2 bases, with 12 bases between them. The germline V gene encodes CDR1 SGHRS and CDR2 YFSETQ. There are 14 residues in the CDR3. The CDR3 bases are TGCGCCAGCAGCTCCTACGGTATAGCCTACGAGCAGTACTTC. Its protein is CASSSYGIAYEQYF. The entire variable domain, with the rest obtained from reference TRBV5-1 and TRBJ2-7, is as follows: KAGVTQTPRYLIKTRGQQVTLSCSPISGHRSVSWYQQTPGQGLQFLFEYFSETQRNKGNFPGRFSGRQFSNSRSEMNVSTLELGDSALYLCASSSYGIAYEQYFGPGTRLTVT.

The rearrangement links TRBV6-5 to TRBJ2-7, with TRBD2 identical over 8 bases. The V gene's germline CDR1 is MNHEY and CDR2 SVGAGI. With V trimmed by 6 bases and J by 0 bases, 4 bases remained unmatched. CDR3 length equals 14 residues. The CDR3 nucleotides read TGTGCCAGCAGGCCGGGGGGGAGCTCCTACGAGCAGTACTTC. Protein product: CASRPGGSSYEQYF.

The chain carries TRBV19 and TRBJ2-7; D may be TRBD2 (5 bases). Germline values: CDR1 LNHDA, CDR2 SQIVND (reference sequence). V was cut by 3 bases and J by 3 bases, with 18 bases left in between. The CDR3 contains 16 residues. CDR3 nucleotides: TGTGCCAGTAGTATCGGGGTCCTCTCCCCTATCTACGAGCAGTACTTC. Translating gives CASSIGVLSPIYEQYF. The full variable domain, rest sourced from reference TRBV19 and TRBJ2-7, is DGGITQSPKYLFRKEGQNVTLSCEQNLNHDAMYWYRQDPGQGLRLIYYSQIVNDFQKGDIAEGYSVSREKKESFPLTVTSAQKNPTAFYLCASSIGVLSPIYEQYFGPGTRLTVT.

This clone was counted once. Distinct nucleotide sequences in the sample also encode this CDR3. The CDR3 reads CASSVRSWETQYF. For the CDR3, the DNA is TGTGCCAGCAGCGTAAGGTCCTGGGAGACCCAGTACTTC. The chain is built from TRBV9 and TRBJ2-5; D is uncertain. V was trimmed by 1 base and J by 5 bases, leaving 9 bases between them. Germline CDR1 SGDLS, CDR2 YYNGEE. The CDR3 loop spans 13 amino acids. Variable domain in full (rest from reference TRBV9 and TRBJ2-5): DSGVTQTPKHLITATGQRVTLRCSPRSGDLSVYWYQQSLDQGLQFLIQYYNGEERAKGNILERFSAQQFPDLHSELNLSSLELGDSALYFCASSVRSWETQYFGPGTRLLVL.

The rearrangement joins TRBV10-3 to TRBJ1-1, with D unclear. CDR1 ENHRY and CDR2 SYGVKD come from the germline V gene. The CDR3 length is 12 residues. The V and J ends lost 6 bases and 6 bases respectively, with 11 bases between them. CDR3 in DNA: TGTGCCATCAGATCGACCGGGCCTGAAGCTTTCTTT. Encoded protein: CAIRSTGPEAFF.

V and J are TRBV4-3 and TRBJ2-1, with 8 nucleotides matching TRBD1. V shed 4 bases and J 3 bases; nucleotides not matched to a gene: 5. Germline V gene sequence: CDR1 LGHNA, CDR2 YSLEER. The CDR3 has 15 residues. This chain's CDR3 is CASSRGTGDYNEQFF. The CDR3 nucleotides read TGCGCCAGCAGCCGCGGGACAGGAGACTACAATGAGCAGTTCTTC.

The rearrangement links TRBV28 to TRBJ1-2; D not resolved. This CDR3 comprises 14 residues. In germline, CDR1 is MDHEN, CDR2 SYDVKM. Trimming removed 3 bases from V and 4 bases from J, with 12 bases in between. The CDR3 DNA is TGTGCCAGCAGTTTTGACACCTCCGGCTATGGCTACACCTTC. This translates into CASSFDTSGYGYTF.

The chain joins TRBV9 to TRBJ2-3; TRBD2 matches 7 bases. Germline V gene data show CDR1 as SGDLS and CDR2 as YYNGEE. The CDR3 covers 16 residues. Trimming removed 0 bases from V and 3 bases from J; junction bases left unmatched: 7. The CDR3 here is CASSVGGTGGTDTQYF. The CDR3 nucleotides are TGTGCCAGCAGCGTAGGAGGTACGGGGGGAACAGATACGCAGTATTTT.

V and J are TRBV20-1 and TRBJ2-7; D not resolved. The V end was cut by 3 bases, the J end by 5 bases, with 8 bases between. The CDR3 runs to 11 residues. Germline loops: CDR1 DFQATT, CDR2 SNEGSKA (reference sequence). This chain's CDR3 is CSASRQDEQYF. CDR3 nucleotides: TGCAGTGCTAGTCGGCAAGACGAGCAGTACTTC.

The chain combines TRBV28 with TRBJ2-2; tentatively, D is TRBD1 (6 bases). Trimming pared 5 bases from V and 3 bases from J, leaving 10 bases between. This CDR3 has 14 amino acids. CDR1 is MDHEN and CDR2 is SYDVKM in the germline V gene. CDR3 region: CASSDRSDTGELFF. In nucleotides, the CDR3 is TGTGCCAGCAGTGACAGGAGCGACACCGGGGAGCTGTTTTTT.

This clone showed up just once. J is TRBJ2-7 and V is TRBV6-6; 8 bases line up with TRBD1. With 8 bases clipped from V and 6 bases from J, the junction kept 12 bases outside the gene matches. The germline V gene has CDR1 MNHNY and CDR2 SVGAGI (reference sequence). This CDR3 comprises 14 residues. CDR3 bases: TGTGCCAGCCATCAGCCCGGGACAGGTCTCGAGCAGTACTTC. Translated: CASHQPGTGLEQYF.

This clone was seen a single time. The sample holds other DNA sequences that translate to the same CDR3. The V call is TRBV5-6, the J call TRBJ1-1; D call uncertain. The CDR3 is 13 residues long. V was cut by 1 base and J by 3 bases, with 7 bases left in between. From germline, CDR1 is SGHDT and CDR2 YYEEEE. The CDR3 DNA reads TGTGCCAGCAGCTTGAACATGGACACTGAAGCTTTCTTT. The encoded protein is CASSLNMDTEAFF.

J is TRBJ2-7 and V is TRBV5-1; D possibly uses TRBD1 or TRBD2 (7 bases each). CDR3 length: 18 residues. Germline V CDR1 and CDR2: SGHRS, YFSETQ. V was pared by 0 bases and J by 6 bases, with 25 bases between. CDR3: CASSLGGPGGALLVEQYF. CDR3 coding DNA: TGCGCCAGCAGCTTGGGAGGCCCAGGGGGGGCTCTCCTAGTCGAGCAGTACTTC.